This is a list of T cell receptor beta chains from one sample in a study of blood T cell repertoires in COVID-19. TCRdb's copy holds only in-frame clones and misses some; the assay was immunoSEQ multiplex PCR. The sample holds fewer than 300,000 clones, 86% seen once. The sequenced sample was peripheral blood. These receptors were taken from a woman in her thirties with COVID-19, enrolled during active disease. The CDR3 runs from the conserved cysteine through the conserved F or W. A D gene is named only where the DNA matches it firmly. Clone size, where shown, is once, few, many, or a class for clones that have expanded.

j_gene: TRBJ2-7; v_gene: TRBV19; d_gene: NA; abundance: NA; CDR3nt: TGTGCCAGTAGCTGGGGCCGACAATCCGAGCAGTACTTC; CDR3aa: CASSWGRQSEQYF
j_gene: TRBJ2-7; v_gene: TRBV6-6; d_gene: NA; abundance: NA; CDR3nt: TGTGCCGCTGGGGGCATCTCCTCCTACGAGCAGTACTTC; CDR3aa: CAAGGISSYEQYF
j_gene: TRBJ2-5; v_gene: TRBV13; d_gene: TRBD1; abundance: few; CDR3nt: TGTGCCAGCAGCTTGACAGGGGGAGAGACCCAGTACTTC; CDR3aa: CASSLTGGETQYF
j_gene: TRBJ1-2; v_gene: TRBV5-6; d_gene: TRBD1; abundance: NA; CDR3nt: TGTGCCAGCAGCATACAGGGGAATGGCTACACCTTC; CDR3aa: CASSIQGNGYTF
j_gene: TRBJ2-1; v_gene: TRBV18; d_gene: NA; abundance: NA; CDR3nt: TGTGCCAGCTCACCTTACAGGGACCACAATGAGCAGTTCTTC; CDR3aa: CASSPYRDHNEQFF
j_gene: TRBJ2-3; v_gene: TRBV19; d_gene: NA; abundance: NA; CDR3nt: TGTGCCAGTAGTATAACAGGGAGAAGGACAGATACGCAGTATTTT; CDR3aa: CASSITGRRTDTQYF
j_gene: TRBJ2-6; v_gene: TRBV19; d_gene: NA; abundance: NA; CDR3nt: TGTGCCAGTAGCCTAGACGACTTTCCCTCTGGGGCCAACGTCCTGACTTTC; CDR3aa: CASSLDDFPSGANVLTF
j_gene: TRBJ2-3; v_gene: TRBV3-1/TRBV3-2; d_gene: NA; abundance: NA; CDR3nt: TGTGCCAGCAGCCAAGAGAGGATGACAGGTTACACAGATACGCAGTATTTT; CDR3aa: CASSQERMTGYTDTQYF
j_gene: TRBJ1-2; v_gene: TRBV18; d_gene: NA; abundance: NA; CDR3nt: TGTGCCAGCTCAGCCGGACAGTCTAACTATGGCTACACCTTC; CDR3aa: CASSAGQSNYGYTF
j_gene: TRBJ2-7; v_gene: TRBV6-1; d_gene: NA; abundance: NA; CDR3nt: TGTGCCAGCAGTGAAATCGGGGGCGAGCAGTACTTC; CDR3aa: CASSEIGGEQYF
j_gene: TRBJ2-3; v_gene: TRBV3-1/TRBV3-2; d_gene: NA; abundance: NA; CDR3nt: TGTGCCAGCAGCCAAGAAGGTGGGACTCTAGATACGCAGTATTTT; CDR3aa: CASSQEGGTLDTQYF